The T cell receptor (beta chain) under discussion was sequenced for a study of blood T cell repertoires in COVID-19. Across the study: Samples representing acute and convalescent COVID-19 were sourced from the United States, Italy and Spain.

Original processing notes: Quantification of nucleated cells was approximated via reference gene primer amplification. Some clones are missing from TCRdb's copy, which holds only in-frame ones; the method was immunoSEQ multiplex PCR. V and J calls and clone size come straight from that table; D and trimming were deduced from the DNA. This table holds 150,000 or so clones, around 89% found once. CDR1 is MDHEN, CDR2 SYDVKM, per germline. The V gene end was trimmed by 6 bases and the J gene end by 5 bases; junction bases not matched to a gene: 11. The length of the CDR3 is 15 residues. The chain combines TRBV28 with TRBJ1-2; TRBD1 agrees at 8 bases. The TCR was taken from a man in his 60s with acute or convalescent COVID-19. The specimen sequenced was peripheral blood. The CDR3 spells CASSPRGQGRYGYTF. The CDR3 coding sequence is TGTGCCAGCAGCCCTCGCGGACAGGGAAGGTATGGCTACACCTTC.